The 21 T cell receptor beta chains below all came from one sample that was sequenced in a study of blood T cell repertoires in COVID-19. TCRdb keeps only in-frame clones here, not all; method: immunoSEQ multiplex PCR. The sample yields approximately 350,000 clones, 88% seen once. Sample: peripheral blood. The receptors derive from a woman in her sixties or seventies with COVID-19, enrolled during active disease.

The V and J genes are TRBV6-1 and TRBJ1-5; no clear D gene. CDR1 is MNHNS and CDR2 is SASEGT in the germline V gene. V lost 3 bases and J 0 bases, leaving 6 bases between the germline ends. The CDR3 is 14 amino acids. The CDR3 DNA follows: TGTGCCAGCAGTGACAGAAATAGCAATCAGCCCCAGCATTTT. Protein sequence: CASSDRNSNQPQHF.

This chain's CDR3 is CASSFTGNEKLFF. CDR3 sequence (DNA): TGTGCCAGCAGCTTCACAGGGAATGAAAAACTGTTTTTT. This chain links TRBV7-8 with TRBJ1-4, with D possibly being TRBD1 (6 bases). Germline loops: CDR1 SGHVS, CDR2 FQNEAQ. V was trimmed by 3 bases and J by 5 bases, leaving 7 bases between them. The CDR3 runs 13 residues.

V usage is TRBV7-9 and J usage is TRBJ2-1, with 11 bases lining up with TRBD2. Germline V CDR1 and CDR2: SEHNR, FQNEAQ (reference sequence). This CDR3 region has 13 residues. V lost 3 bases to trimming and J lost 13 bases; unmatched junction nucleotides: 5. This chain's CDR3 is CASSFSGGEAQFF. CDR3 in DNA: TGTGCCAGCAGCTTTAGCGGGGGGGAGGCCCAGTTCTTC.

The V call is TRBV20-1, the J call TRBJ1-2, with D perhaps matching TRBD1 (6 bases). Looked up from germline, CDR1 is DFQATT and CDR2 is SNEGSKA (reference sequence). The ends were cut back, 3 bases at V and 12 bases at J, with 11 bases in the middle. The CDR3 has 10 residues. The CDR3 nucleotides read TGCAGTGCTAGTCAGGGGAGTCACACCTTC. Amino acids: CSASQGSHTF.

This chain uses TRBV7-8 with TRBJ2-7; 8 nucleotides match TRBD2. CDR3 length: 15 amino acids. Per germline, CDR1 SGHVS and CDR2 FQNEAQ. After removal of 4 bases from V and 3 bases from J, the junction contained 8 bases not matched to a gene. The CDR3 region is CASSSQRGLIYEQYF. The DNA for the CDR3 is TGTGCCAGCAGCTCTCAGCGGGGGCTCATCTACGAGCAGTACTTC.

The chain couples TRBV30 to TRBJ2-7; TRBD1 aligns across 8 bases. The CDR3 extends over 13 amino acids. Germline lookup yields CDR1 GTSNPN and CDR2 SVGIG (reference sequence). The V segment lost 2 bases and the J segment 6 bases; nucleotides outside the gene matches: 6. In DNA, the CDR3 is TGTGCCTGGAGTCCGGACAGGGTGGGCGAGCAGTACTTC. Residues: CAWSPDRVGEQYF.

CDR3 coding DNA: TGTGCCAGCTCGGGTACGACGGAACAGGGACGTTACGAGCAGTACTTC. This encodes CASSGTTEQGRYEQYF. The chain carries TRBV3-1 (or the pseudogene TRBV3-2) and TRBJ2-7; weak D call: TRBD1 (6 bases). CDR1 and CDR2 from the germline V gene are LGHDT and YNNKEL (reference sequence). The CDR3 has 16 amino acids. The V gene lost 8 bases and the J gene lost 4 bases, with 24 bases spanning the gap.

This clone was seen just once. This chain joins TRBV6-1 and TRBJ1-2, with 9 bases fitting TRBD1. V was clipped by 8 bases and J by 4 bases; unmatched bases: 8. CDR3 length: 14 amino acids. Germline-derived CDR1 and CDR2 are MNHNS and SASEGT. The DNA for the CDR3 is TGTGCCAGCGGGAAAGGACAGGGGTTCTATGGCTACACCTTC. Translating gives CASGKGQGFYGYTF.

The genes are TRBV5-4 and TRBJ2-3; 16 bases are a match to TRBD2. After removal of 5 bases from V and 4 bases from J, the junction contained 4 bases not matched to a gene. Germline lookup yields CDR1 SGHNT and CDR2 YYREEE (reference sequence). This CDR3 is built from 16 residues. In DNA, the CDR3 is TGTGCCAGCAGTTCCGGGACTAGCGGGGGGGCAGATACGCAGTATTTT. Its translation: CASSSGTSGGADTQYF. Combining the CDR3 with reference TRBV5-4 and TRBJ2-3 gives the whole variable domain ETGVTQSPTHLIKTRGQQVTLRCSSQSGHNTVSWYQQALGQGPQFIFQYYREEENGRGNFPPRFSGLQFPNYSSELNVNALELDDSALYLCASSSGTSGGADTQYFGPGTRLTVL.

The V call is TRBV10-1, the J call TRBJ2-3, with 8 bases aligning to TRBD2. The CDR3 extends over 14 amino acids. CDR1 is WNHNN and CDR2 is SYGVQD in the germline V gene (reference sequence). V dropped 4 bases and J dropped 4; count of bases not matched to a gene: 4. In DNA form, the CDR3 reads TGCGCCAGCAGTGCCGCGGGGGGTGCAGATACGCAGTATTTT. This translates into CASSAAGGADTQYF.

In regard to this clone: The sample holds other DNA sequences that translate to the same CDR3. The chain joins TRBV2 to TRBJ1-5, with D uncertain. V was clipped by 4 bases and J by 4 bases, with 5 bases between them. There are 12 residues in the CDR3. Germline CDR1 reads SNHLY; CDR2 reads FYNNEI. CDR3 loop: CASSGRNQPQHF. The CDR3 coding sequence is TGTGCCAGCAGTGGGAGAAATCAGCCCCAGCATTTT.

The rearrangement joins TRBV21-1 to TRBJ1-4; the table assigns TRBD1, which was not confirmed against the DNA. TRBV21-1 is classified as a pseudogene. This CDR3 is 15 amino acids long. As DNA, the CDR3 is TGTGCCAGCAGCTATGTACAGGAAACTAATGAAAAACTGTTTTTT. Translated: CASSYVQETNEKLFF.

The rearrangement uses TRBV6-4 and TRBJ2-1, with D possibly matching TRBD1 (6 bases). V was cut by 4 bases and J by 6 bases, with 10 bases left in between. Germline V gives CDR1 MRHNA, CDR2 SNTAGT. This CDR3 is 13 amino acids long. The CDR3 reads CASSVGRGNEQFF. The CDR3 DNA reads TGTGCCAGCAGTGTTGGCAGGGGCAATGAGCAGTTCTTC.

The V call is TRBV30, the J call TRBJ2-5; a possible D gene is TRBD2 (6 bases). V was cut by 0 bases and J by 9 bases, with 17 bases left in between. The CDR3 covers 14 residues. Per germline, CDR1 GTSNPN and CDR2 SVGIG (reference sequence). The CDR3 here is CAWSVDTRGGAQYF. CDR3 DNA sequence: TGTGCCTGGAGTGTTGATACCCGGGGAGGCGCCCAGTACTTC.

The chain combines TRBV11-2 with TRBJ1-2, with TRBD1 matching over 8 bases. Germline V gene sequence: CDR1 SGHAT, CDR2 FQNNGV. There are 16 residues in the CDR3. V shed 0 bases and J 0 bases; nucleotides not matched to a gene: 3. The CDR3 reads CASSLDGQGTNYGYTF. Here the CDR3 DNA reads TGTGCCAGCAGCTTAGATGGACAGGGTACTAACTATGGCTACACCTTC.

CDR3 amino acids: CSASFNYGYTF. The CDR3 coding sequence is TGCAGTGCTAGCTTTAACTATGGCTACACCTTC. The V gene is TRBV20-1, the J gene TRBJ1-2; D gene ambiguous. The CDR3 extends over 11 amino acids. V was cut by 3 bases and J by 1 base, with 3 bases left in between. Germline V CDR1 and CDR2: DFQATT, SNEGSKA (reference sequence).

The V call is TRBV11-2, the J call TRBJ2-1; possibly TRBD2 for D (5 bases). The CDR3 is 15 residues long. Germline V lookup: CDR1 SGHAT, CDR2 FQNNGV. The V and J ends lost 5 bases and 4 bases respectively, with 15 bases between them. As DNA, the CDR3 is TGTGCCAGCAGCCTAAATCCGGGGATATACAATGAGCAGTTCTTC. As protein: CASSLNPGIYNEQFF.

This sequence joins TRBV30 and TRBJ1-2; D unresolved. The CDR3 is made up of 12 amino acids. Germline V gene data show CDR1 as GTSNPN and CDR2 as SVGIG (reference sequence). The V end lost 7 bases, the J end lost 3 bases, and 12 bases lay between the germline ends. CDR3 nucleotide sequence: TGTGCCTCAATACGGGGTGACTATGGCTACACCTTC. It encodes CASIRGDYGYTF.

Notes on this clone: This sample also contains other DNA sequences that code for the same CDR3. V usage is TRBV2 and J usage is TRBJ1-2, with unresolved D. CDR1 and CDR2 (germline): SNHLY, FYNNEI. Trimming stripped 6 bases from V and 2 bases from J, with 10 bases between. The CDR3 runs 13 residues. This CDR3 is CASSAGENYGYTF. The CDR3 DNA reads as TGTGCCAGCAGCGCCGGGGAAAACTATGGCTACACCTTC.

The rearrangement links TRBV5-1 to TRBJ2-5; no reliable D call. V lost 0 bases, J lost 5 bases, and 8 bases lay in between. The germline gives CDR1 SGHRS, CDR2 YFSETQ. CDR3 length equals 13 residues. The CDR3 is CASSLVIQETQYF. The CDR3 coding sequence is TGCGCCAGCAGCTTGGTTATTCAGGAGACCCAGTACTTC.

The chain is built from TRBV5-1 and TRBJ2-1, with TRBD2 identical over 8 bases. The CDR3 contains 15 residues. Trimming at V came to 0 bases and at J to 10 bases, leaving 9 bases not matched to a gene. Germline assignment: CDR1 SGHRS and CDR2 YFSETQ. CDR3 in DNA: TGCGCCAGCAGCTTGGGGTTAGCGGGGAATGGGGAGCAGTTCTTC. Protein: CASSLGLAGNGEQFF. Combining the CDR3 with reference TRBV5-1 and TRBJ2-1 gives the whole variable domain KAGVTQTPRYLIKTRGQQVTLSCSPISGHRSVSWYQQTPGQGLQFLFEYFSETQRNKGNFPGRFSGRQFSNSRSEMNVSTLELGDSALYLCASSLGLAGNGEQFFGPGTRLTVL.